The entry that follows covers one T cell receptor (beta chain) sequence. What it recognizes is unknown. This specimen comes from a study of Ad26.COV2.S vaccination and SARS-CoV-2 variants. Study as a whole: Ad26.COV2.S, an intramuscular injection, was given once or twice 56 days apart. Study-wide findings and caveats: Those who received vaccine or placebo ended up with similar non-spike TCR breadth. Researchers cautioned that TCR breadth and depth analyses may have underestimated total T cell responses.

The repertoire was sequenced with immunoSEQ multiplex PCR; TCRdb's copy has only in-frame clones and lacks some. The sample holds about 480,000 clones, 87% seen once. Trimming shortened V by 1 base and J by 7 bases, and 15 bases separated the two germline ends. Germline V gene data show CDR1 as SGHDT and CDR2 as YYEEEE. This CDR3 comprises 15 residues. Specified treatment: 19 received Ad26.COV2.S at low or high dose, single or two shots; about 5 received placebo; per-sample allocation not given. Sampling occurred on day 63 after the first vaccine or placebo injection. The donor's status was that of an adult aged 18-55 years in Boston.

This chain joins TRBV5-6 and TRBJ1-3, with D uncertain. Sequencing used peripheral blood, obtained in a trial of Ad26.COV2.S vaccine versus placebo. This TCR was sampled from a person aged 18-60 years who received the Ad26.COV2.S COVID-19 vaccine or a placebo. CDR3 DNA: TGTGCCAGCAGCTTGAGGTCGACATTCGGGAACACCATATATTTT. This encodes CASSLRSTFGNTIYF.